Shown below are 3 T cell receptor beta chains from a single sample sequenced in a study of shared clonotypes between healthy human individuals. Some clones are missing from TCRdb's copy, which holds only in-frame ones; the method was immunoSEQ multiplex PCR. The sample holds some 660,000 clones; roughly 73% are singletons and the top ten take around 1.8%. Input material: memory CD4+ T cells sorted from blood. Noted subset: CD45RA-negative fraction. The source of these receptors is a woman aged 25-40 years in good health.

Worth noting for this clone: This CDR3 is also generated by other DNA sequences in the sample. CDR3 nucleotide sequence: TGTGCCAGCAGCCCGACTCCGGGAGGCAACAATGAGCAGTTCTTC. It specifies CASSPTPGGNNEQFF. The chain carries TRBV7-2 and TRBJ2-1; 7 bases line up with TRBD2. The CDR3 consists of 15 residues. V lost 5 bases and J lost 5; bases outside the gene matches: 9. Germline V gene sequence: CDR1 SGHTA, CDR2 FQGNSA.

The chain joins TRBV13 to TRBJ2-2; D may be TRBD2 (5 bases). The CDR3 has 17 residues. Trimming stripped 2 bases from V and 4 bases from J, with 17 bases between. CDR1 is PRHDT, CDR2 FYEKMQ, per germline (reference sequence). CDR3 in DNA: TGTGCCAGCAGCTTAAAACGTTCAAGCGGCGCCACCGGGGAGCTGTTTTTT. Protein product: CASSLKRSSGATGELFF. Drawing the rest from reference TRBV13 and TRBJ2-2, the complete variable domain is AAGVIQSPRHLIKEKRETATLKCYPIPRHDTVYWYQQGPGQDPQFLISFYEKMQSDKGSIPDRFSAQQFSDYHSELNMSSLELGDSALYFCASSLKRSSGATGELFFGEGSRLTVL.

This rearrangement joins TRBV27 to TRBJ1-1; 7 bases line up with TRBD1. The CDR3 totals 17 residues. The V and J ends lost 8 bases and 0 bases, in that order; junction bases with no gene match: 15. Germline CDR1 and CDR2: MNHEY and SMNVEV (reference sequence). CDR3 DNA: TGTGCCAGCTGCCGAATTTTCAGGGGGGCCCTGAACACTGAAGCTTTCTTT. This sequence encodes CASCRIFRGALNTEAFF.